This T cell receptor (beta chain) was sequenced for a study of blood T cell repertoires in COVID-19. Turning to the study itself: Collection of acute and convalescent COVID-19 samples took place in the United States, Italy and Spain. In each case, the material was cDNA or gDNA derived from T cells, B-cell-depleted T cells, or PBMCs.

Study processing details: Counts of nucleated cells, estimated from reference gene primer amplification, were obtained. Sequenced by immunoSEQ multiplex PCR; TCRdb stores in-frame clones only, minus some. The D gene and trimming were derived from the DNA, and the V and J assignments and clone size from that table. The table includes 250,000 to 300,000 clones, more than 85% detected once. Patients of the Seattle cohort, enrolled during active infection, were followed longitudinally. This CDR3 spans 15 amino acids. Germline V gene data show CDR1 as LNHDA and CDR2 as SQIVND (reference sequence). Trimming left V 5 bases short and J 2 bases short, with 15 bases between.

This chain uses TRBV19 with TRBJ2-5; D perhaps matches TRBD2 (5 bases). Sequencing input: peripheral blood. This receptor was taken from a woman aged 60 to 75 with COVID-19, enrolled during active disease. The CDR3 is CASSAEMWRQETQYF. As DNA, the CDR3 is TGTGCCAGTAGTGCAGAGATGTGGAGGCAAGAGACCCAGTACTTC.